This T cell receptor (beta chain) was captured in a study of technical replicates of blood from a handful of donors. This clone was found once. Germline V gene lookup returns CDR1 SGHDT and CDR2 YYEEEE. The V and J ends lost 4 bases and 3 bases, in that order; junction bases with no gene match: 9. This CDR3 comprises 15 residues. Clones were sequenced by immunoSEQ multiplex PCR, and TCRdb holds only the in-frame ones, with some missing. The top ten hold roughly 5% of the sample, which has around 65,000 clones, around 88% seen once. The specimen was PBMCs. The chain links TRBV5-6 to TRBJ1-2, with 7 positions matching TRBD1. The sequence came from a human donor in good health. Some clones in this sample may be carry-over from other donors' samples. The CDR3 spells CASSPLVGQYYGYTF. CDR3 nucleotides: TGTGCCAGCAGCCCTTTGGTGGGACAGTACTATGGCTACACCTTC.